Described below is a single T cell receptor beta chain sequence and its context. Its antigen is unknown. The record originates from a study of identical twins. General study points: Invariant populations such as MAIT and iNKT cells could partly muddle zero-insertion analyses. Among monozygotic twins, out-of-frame TCR alpha sharing exceeded what models predicted. Cord blood beta clonotypes that were abundant carried fewer insertions, and memory repertoires showed no such trend.

Healthy Caucasians, and only they, were the donors. Each CDR3 protein is one row after TCRdb ran MiXCR on the 5' RACE reads. The data contain 1,800,000 or so distinct CDR3 sequences, 32% of them singletons. V lost 3 bases, J lost 0 bases, and 5 bases stayed unmatched. The CDR3 runs 16 residues. CDR1 and CDR2 from the germline V gene are DFQATT and SNEGSKA (reference sequence). The chain has TRBV20-1 and TRBJ2-2; TRBD2 matches at 9 bases. Sequences were obtained from cord blood. This sequence originates from a newborn girl in good health. The CDR3 sequence: CSASLSGGTNTGELFF. The CDR3 DNA reads TGCAGTGCTAGCCTAAGCGGGGGGACGAACACCGGGGAGCTGTTTTTT.